A selection of T cell receptor beta chains follows, all from one sample in a study of graft-versus-host responses after intestinal transplantation. Libraries were prepared by immunoSEQ multiplex PCR; TCRdb keeps only in-frame clonotypes and omits some of them. The data hold approximately 9,100 clones, with approximately 30% observed a single time. Source: alloreactive CD8+ T cells from a mixed lymphocyte reaction culture, taken before transplantation. The receptors here all came from a human patient who was an organ donor for intestinal transplantation. CDR3s include the opening cysteine and the closing phenylalanine or tryptophan. The D gene is left open where the match is weak. Where a row states a size, it is once, few, many or the class of an expanded clone; other rows omit it.

size: -; D: -; J: TRBJ2-2; V: TRBV13; DNA: TGTGCCAGCAGCCACAGGGCCGGGGAGCTGTTTTTT; CDR3: CASSHRAGELFF
size: -; D: -; J: TRBJ2-2; V: TRBV6-1; DNA: TGTGCCAGCAGCAACAGGGCCACCGGGGAGCTGTTTTTT; CDR3: CASSNRATGELFF
size: -; D: TRBD1; J: TRBJ1-2; V: TRBV27; DNA: TGTGCCAGCCGCTTTGGGACAGGGGATGGCTACACCTTC; CDR3: CASRFGTGDGYTF
size: -; D: TRBD1; J: TRBJ1-2; V: TRBV11-2; DNA: TGTGCCAGCAGCTTCCTCCTTACAGGGGAAATTAACTATGGCTACACCTTC; CDR3: CASSFLLTGEINYGYTF
size: -; D: TRBD1; J: TRBJ1-6; V: TRBV6-1; DNA: TGTGCCAGCAGTTTCCACGGACAGGGAGATTCACCCCTCCACTTT; CDR3: CASSFHGQGDSPLHF
size: few; D: TRBD1; J: TRBJ1-1; V: TRBV6-5; DNA: TGTGCCAGCAGCTTCTTTGACAGGGAAATCGTTTTT; CDR3: CASSFFDREIVF
size: -; D: -; J: TRBJ2-7; V: TRBV7-6; DNA: TGTGCCAGCACCGCCGGGACTGGTTCCTACGAGCAGTACTTC; CDR3: CASTAGTGSYEQYF
size: few; D: TRBD2; J: TRBJ2-1; V: TRBV7-8; DNA: TGTGCCAGCAGCGTGGGGGGGGGAAATGAGCAGTTCTTC; CDR3: CASSVGGGNEQFF
size: large; D: TRBD2; J: TRBJ2-2; V: TRBV2; DNA: TGTGCCAGAACCGGGACTAGCGGCGCCGGGGAGCTGTTTTTT; CDR3: CARTGTSGAGELFF
size: -; D: -; J: TRBJ2-7; V: TRBV6-1; DNA: TGTGCCAGCACCGGTAGCGGCTACGAGCAGTACTTC; CDR3: CASTGSGYEQYF
size: -; D: -; J: TRBJ2-7; V: TRBV2; DNA: TGTGCCAGTAAAGGCCCGGGTAGCGAGCAGTACTTC; CDR3: CASKGPGSEQYF
size: -; D: -; J: TRBJ2-2; V: TRBV14; DNA: TGTGCCAGCAGCCCCTGGGTGGCGGGGAACACCGGGGAGCTGTTTTTT; CDR3: CASSPWVAGNTGELFF
size: -; D: TRBD2; J: TRBJ2-7; V: TRBV9; DNA: TGTGCCAGCAGCGCATCCGGGACTAGCATCGACGAGCAGTACTTC; CDR3: CASSASGTSIDEQYF
size: -; D: TRBD2; J: TRBJ2-7; V: TRBV19; DNA: TGTGCCAGTAGCCTAGCGGGAGGGCCGCTGAGGGAGCAGTACTTC; CDR3: CASSLAGGPLREQYF
size: few; D: -; J: TRBJ2-3; V: TRBV30; DNA: TGTGCCTGGAGTCTCTTCACAGATACGCAGTATTTT; CDR3: CAWSLFTDTQYF
size: -; D: TRBD1; J: TRBJ1-1; V: TRBV4-3; DNA: TGCGCCAGCAGCCAAGTGTGGAACAGGGGTGCTGAAGCTTTCTTT; CDR3: CASSQVWNRGAEAFF
size: medium-sized; D: -; J: TRBJ2-2; V: TRBV2; DNA: TGTGCCAGCAGTGAATGGGCCTCGAACACCGGGGAGCTGTTTTTT; CDR3: CASSEWASNTGELFF
size: -; D: -; J: TRBJ2-1; V: TRBV30; DNA: TGTGCCTGGTCTCACAATGAGCAGTTCTTC; CDR3: CAWSHNEQFF
size: -; D: -; J: TRBJ2-1; V: TRBV30; DNA: TGTGCCTGGAGTTCTGAGAGCTCCTACAATGAGCAGTTCTTC; CDR3: CAWSSESSYNEQFF
size: few; D: -; J: TRBJ1-1; V: TRBV4-3; DNA: TGCGCCAGCAGCCAAGACGACAGTTACACTGAAGCTTTCTTT; CDR3: CASSQDDSYTEAFF
size: -; D: -; J: TRBJ2-4; V: TRBV7-8; DNA: TGTGCCAGCAGCCCGTACCTGACTAAAAACATTCAGTACTTC; CDR3: CASSPYLTKNIQYF
size: medium-sized; D: -; J: TRBJ1-6; V: TRBV10-3; DNA: TGTGCCATGAGCAGACAGCTGGGGGGTACCTATAATTCACCCCTCCACTTT; CDR3: CAMSRQLGGTYNSPLHF
size: few; D: TRBD2; J: TRBJ2-7; V: TRBV14; DNA: TGTGCCAGCAGCCGAAAGGGACTAGCGGGGTCCTACGAGCAGTACTTC; CDR3: CASSRKGLAGSYEQYF
size: -; D: -; J: TRBJ2-2; V: TRBV6-5; DNA: TGTGCCAGTAGGGAGGGGGTGGTTACCGGGGAGCTGTTTTTT; CDR3: CASREGVVTGELFF
size: medium-sized; D: TRBD1; J: TRBJ2-7; V: TRBV9; DNA: TGTGCCAGCAGCGCCGGACAGGGGAACTACGAGCAGTACTTC; CDR3: CASSAGQGNYEQYF
size: -; D: -; J: TRBJ2-7; V: TRBV18; DNA: TGTGCCAGCTCCCCTGACAGGTTATCAGAGTACTTC; CDR3: CASSPDRLSEYF
size: -; D: -; J: TRBJ2-1; V: TRBV4-1; DNA: TGCGCCAGCAGCTTCGGGCAGGGAGGCAATGAGCAGTTCTTC; CDR3: CASSFGQGGNEQFF
size: few; D: -; J: TRBJ2-7; V: TRBV7-9; DNA: TGTGCCAGCAGCTTAGAGACAGAAGCCTACGAGCAGTACTTC; CDR3: CASSLETEAYEQYF